This is a list of T cell receptor beta chains from one sample in a study of OX40 agonist ivuxolimab in advanced cancers. Libraries were prepared by immunoSEQ multiplex PCR; TCRdb keeps only in-frame clonotypes and omits some of them. The sample records 76,000 or so clones, approximately 85% being singletons. The source material was CD4+ or CD8+ T cells sorted from blood, sampled in a trial of the OX40 agonist ivuxolimab. These receptors originate from an adult with an advanced solid tumor such as melanoma, head and neck, liver or kidney cancer. Both conserved end residues are part of each CDR3. The order of the fields is V gene, J gene, D gene, clone size, CDR3 protein, CDR3 DNA. A D gene is named only where the DNA matches it firmly. Some rows have no size entry. The others give once, few or many, or a class for an expanded clone.

v_gene: TRBV6-6; j_gene: TRBJ2-7; d_gene: .; abundance: .; CDR3aa: CASSYRVHEQYF; CDR3nt: TGTGCCAGCAGTTATAGGGTGCACGAGCAGTACTTC
v_gene: TRBV29-1; j_gene: TRBJ1-2; d_gene: .; abundance: .; CDR3aa: CSVGSEAYGYTF; CDR3nt: TGCAGCGTTGGGTCCGAGGCCTATGGCTACACCTTC
v_gene: TRBV5-1; j_gene: TRBJ1-4; d_gene: TRBD1; abundance: .; CDR3aa: CASSDRDRDNEKLFF; CDR3nt: TGCGCCAGCAGCGATAGAGACAGGGACAATGAAAAACTGTTTTTT
v_gene: TRBV5-6; j_gene: TRBJ1-2; d_gene: .; abundance: once; CDR3aa: CASSEAGVSGAGYGYTF; CDR3nt: TGTGCCAGCAGCGAGGCAGGAGTGTCAGGGGCTGGTTATGGCTACACCTTC
v_gene: TRBV11-1; j_gene: TRBJ2-7; d_gene: .; abundance: .; CDR3aa: CASSLALGSGTYEQYF; CDR3nt: TGTGCCAGCAGCTTAGCGTTGGGCAGTGGGACCTACGAGCAGTACTTC
v_gene: TRBV14; j_gene: TRBJ1-5; d_gene: TRBD1; abundance: .; CDR3aa: CASSPTGDQPQHF; CDR3nt: TGTGCCAGCAGCCCCACAGGGGATCAGCCCCAGCATTTT
v_gene: TRBV30; j_gene: TRBJ2-1; d_gene: TRBD1; abundance: .; CDR3aa: CAWSASDRSYSYNEQFF; CDR3nt: TGTGCCTGGAGTGCTTCGGACAGGTCCTACTCCTACAATGAGCAGTTCTTC
v_gene: TRBV5-4; j_gene: TRBJ2-7; d_gene: .; abundance: .; CDR3aa: CASSHPQIYEQYF; CDR3nt: TGTGCCAGCAGCCACCCACAGATCTACGAGCAGTACTTC
v_gene: TRBV9; j_gene: TRBJ2-1; d_gene: .; abundance: .; CDR3aa: CASSERSSYNEQFF; CDR3nt: TGTGCCAGCAGCGAGAGGAGCTCCTACAATGAGCAGTTCTTC
v_gene: TRBV5-1; j_gene: TRBJ1-2; d_gene: .; abundance: .; CDR3aa: CASSLDLGRYGYTF; CDR3nt: TGCGCCAGCAGCTTGGATCTGGGCCGGTATGGCTACACCTTC
v_gene: TRBV6-5; j_gene: TRBJ1-6; d_gene: .; abundance: few; CDR3aa: CASRREWSSPLHF; CDR3nt: TGTGCCAGCAGGAGGGAGTGGAGTTCACCCCTCCACTTT
v_gene: TRBV19; j_gene: TRBJ1-3; d_gene: .; abundance: .; CDR3aa: CASRSFRGEVRNTIYF; CDR3nt: TGTGCCAGTAGGTCTTTCAGAGGCGAAGTCAGAAACACCATATATTTT
v_gene: TRBV30; j_gene: TRBJ1-4; d_gene: TRBD1; abundance: .; CDR3aa: CAQRQGWDEKLFF; CDR3nt: TGTGCCCAACGACAGGGGTGGGATGAAAAACTGTTTTTT
v_gene: TRBV2; j_gene: TRBJ2-3; d_gene: .; abundance: .; CDR3aa: CASSARSAPTDTQYF; CDR3nt: TGTGCCAGCAGTGCGAGGAGTGCTCCCACAGATACGCAGTATTTT
v_gene: TRBV5-5; j_gene: TRBJ1-3; d_gene: .; abundance: few; CDR3aa: CASSSLGGNGNTIYF; CDR3nt: TGTGCCAGCAGCTCGTTGGGGGGGAACGGAAACACCATATATTTT
v_gene: TRBV18; j_gene: TRBJ1-5; d_gene: .; abundance: .; CDR3aa: CASSPESGGRQPQHF; CDR3nt: TGTGCCAGCTCACCAGAAAGTGGGGGCCGTCAGCCCCAGCATTTT
v_gene: TRBV4-3; j_gene: TRBJ1-1; d_gene: .; abundance: .; CDR3aa: CASSQDPTPRAEAFF; CDR3nt: TGCGCCAGCAGCCAAGATCCCACCCCCCGGGCTGAAGCTTTCTTT
v_gene: TRBV6-1; j_gene: TRBJ1-2; d_gene: TRBD1; abundance: .; CDR3aa: CASRRDRANYGYTF; CDR3nt: TGTGCCAGCAGGCGGGACAGAGCTAACTATGGCTACACCTTC
v_gene: TRBV29-1; j_gene: TRBJ2-3; d_gene: TRBD2; abundance: .; CDR3aa: CSVVASGVLDTQYF; CDR3nt: TGCAGCGTTGTTGCTAGCGGGGTATTAGATACGCAGTATTTT
v_gene: TRBV7-6; j_gene: TRBJ2-7; d_gene: .; abundance: .; CDR3aa: CASSSTGRNYEQYF; CDR3nt: TGTGCCAGCAGCTCCACGGGGCGAAACTACGAGCAGTACTTC
v_gene: TRBV6-1; j_gene: TRBJ1-3; d_gene: TRBD1; abundance: .; CDR3aa: CASFTGAPGNTIYF; CDR3nt: TGTGCCAGCTTCACAGGGGCGCCTGGAAACACCATATATTTT
v_gene: TRBV4-1; j_gene: TRBJ1-3; d_gene: .; abundance: .; CDR3aa: CASSSRTDPSGNTIYF; CDR3nt: TGCGCCAGCAGCTCAAGGACAGACCCCTCTGGAAACACCATATATTTT
v_gene: TRBV28; j_gene: TRBJ2-6; d_gene: .; abundance: .; CDR3aa: CASSSTGVSGANVLTF; CDR3nt: TGTGCCAGCAGTTCTACAGGTGTCTCTGGGGCCAACGTCCTGACTTTC
v_gene: TRBV5-4; j_gene: TRBJ2-7; d_gene: .; abundance: .; CDR3aa: CASSLGVGGIEQYF; CDR3nt: TGTGCCAGCAGCTTAGGGGTTGGGGGAATCGAGCAGTACTTC
v_gene: TRBV10-1; j_gene: TRBJ2-1; d_gene: TRBD1; abundance: .; CDR3aa: CARGTGWYNEQFF; CDR3nt: TGCGCCAGAGGGACAGGGTGGTACAATGAGCAGTTCTTC
v_gene: TRBV30; j_gene: TRBJ1-5; d_gene: .; abundance: .; CDR3aa: CAWSARGSNQPQHF; CDR3nt: TGTGCCTGGAGTGCCAGGGGTAGCAATCAGCCCCAGCATTTT
v_gene: TRBV11-2; j_gene: TRBJ1-1; d_gene: .; abundance: .; CDR3aa: CASSPRRVMNTEAFF; CDR3nt: TGTGCCAGCAGCCCCCGTAGGGTCATGAACACTGAAGCTTTCTTT
v_gene: TRBV5-4; j_gene: TRBJ2-1; d_gene: .; abundance: .; CDR3aa: CASSILNGEQFF; CDR3nt: TGTGCCAGCAGCATATTAAACGGTGAGCAGTTCTTC
v_gene: TRBV2; j_gene: TRBJ1-1; d_gene: .; abundance: few; CDR3aa: CASSVITEAFF; CDR3nt: TGTGCCAGCAGTGTGATAACTGAAGCTTTCTTT
v_gene: TRBV14; j_gene: TRBJ1-5; d_gene: .; abundance: many; CDR3aa: CASSQESAGNNQPQHF; CDR3nt: TGTGCCAGCAGCCAAGAATCGGCGGGGAACAATCAGCCCCAGCATTTT
v_gene: TRBV9; j_gene: TRBJ1-2; d_gene: .; abundance: .; CDR3aa: CASSTRDGYYGYTF; CDR3nt: TGTGCCAGCAGCACACGGGACGGATACTATGGCTACACCTTC
v_gene: TRBV7-2; j_gene: TRBJ2-1; d_gene: .; abundance: .; CDR3aa: CASSLWGNLDNEQFF; CDR3nt: TGTGCCAGCAGCTTGTGGGGGAACCTAGACAATGAGCAGTTCTTC
v_gene: TRBV6-1; j_gene: TRBJ1-4; d_gene: TRBD1; abundance: .; CDR3aa: CASRRTGFVDEKLFF; CDR3nt: TGTGCCAGCAGGAGGACAGGGTTCGTGGATGAAAAACTGTTTTTT
v_gene: TRBV6-5; j_gene: TRBJ1-1; d_gene: .; abundance: .; CDR3aa: CASSFLPPVNTEAFF; CDR3nt: TGTGCCAGCAGTTTCCTCCCGCCTGTGAACACTGAAGCTTTCTTT
v_gene: TRBV18; j_gene: TRBJ2-7; d_gene: .; abundance: medium-sized; CDR3aa: CASSPRQGTYEQYF; CDR3nt: TGTGCCAGCTCACCACGTCAGGGGACCTACGAGCAGTACTTC
v_gene: TRBV9; j_gene: TRBJ2-1; d_gene: .; abundance: .; CDR3aa: CASSSGPQGEQFF; CDR3nt: TGTGCCAGCAGCTCGGGGCCTCAGGGTGAGCAGTTCTTC
v_gene: TRBV5-4; j_gene: TRBJ1-2; d_gene: .; abundance: .; CDR3aa: CASSTYGANYGYTF; CDR3nt: TGTGCCAGCAGCACCTATGGGGCTAACTATGGCTACACCTTC